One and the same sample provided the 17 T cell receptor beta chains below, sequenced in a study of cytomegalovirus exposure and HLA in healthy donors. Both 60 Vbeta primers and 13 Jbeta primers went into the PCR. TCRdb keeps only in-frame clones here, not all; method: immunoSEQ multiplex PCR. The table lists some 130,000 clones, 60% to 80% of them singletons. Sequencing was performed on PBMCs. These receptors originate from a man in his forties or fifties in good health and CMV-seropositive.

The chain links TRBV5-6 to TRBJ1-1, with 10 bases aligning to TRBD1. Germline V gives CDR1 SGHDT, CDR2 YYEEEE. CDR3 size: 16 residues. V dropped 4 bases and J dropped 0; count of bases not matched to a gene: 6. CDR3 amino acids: CASSPRQGAVNTEAFF. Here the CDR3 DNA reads TGTGCCAGCAGCCCAAGACAGGGGGCAGTGAACACTGAAGCTTTCTTT.

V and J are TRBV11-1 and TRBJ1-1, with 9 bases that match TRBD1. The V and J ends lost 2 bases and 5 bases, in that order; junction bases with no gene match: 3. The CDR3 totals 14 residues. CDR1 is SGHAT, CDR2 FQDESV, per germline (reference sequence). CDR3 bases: TGTGCCAGCAGCTTAAACAGGGGGCAAACTGAAGCTTTCTTT. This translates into CASSLNRGQTEAFF.

The CDR3 region is CASSSQQGTEAFF. CDR3 DNA: TGTGCCAGCAGTTCCCAACAGGGGACTGAAGCTTTCTTT. The V and J genes are TRBV11-2 and TRBJ1-1, with 7 bases identical to TRBD1. Germline V gives CDR1 SGHAT, CDR2 FQNNGV. The CDR3 loop spans 13 amino acids. V dropped 6 bases and J dropped 5; count of bases not matched to a gene: 6.

The CDR3 region is CASRKTGVYGYTF. The CDR3 coding sequence is TGTGCCAGCAGGAAGACAGGCGTTTATGGCTACACCTTC. This sequence joins TRBV28 and TRBJ1-2; D is perhaps TRBD1 (6 bases). V was cut by 6 bases and J by 5 bases, with 13 bases left in between. Germline assignment: CDR1 MDHEN and CDR2 SYDVKM. The CDR3 sequence is 13 residues long.

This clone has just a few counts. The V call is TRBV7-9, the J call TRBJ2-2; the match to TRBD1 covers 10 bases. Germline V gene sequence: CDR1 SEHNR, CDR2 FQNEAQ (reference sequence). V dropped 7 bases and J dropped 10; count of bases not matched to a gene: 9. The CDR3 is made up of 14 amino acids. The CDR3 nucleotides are TGTGCCAGCACCCCGGGACAGGGGCACCAGGAGCTGTTTTTT. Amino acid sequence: CASTPGQGHQELFF.

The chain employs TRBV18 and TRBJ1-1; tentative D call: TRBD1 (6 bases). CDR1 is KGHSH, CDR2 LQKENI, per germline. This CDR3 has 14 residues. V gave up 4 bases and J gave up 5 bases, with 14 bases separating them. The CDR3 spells CASSLLQGKTEAFF. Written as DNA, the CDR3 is TGTGCCAGCTCACTCCTACAGGGCAAAACTGAAGCTTTCTTT.

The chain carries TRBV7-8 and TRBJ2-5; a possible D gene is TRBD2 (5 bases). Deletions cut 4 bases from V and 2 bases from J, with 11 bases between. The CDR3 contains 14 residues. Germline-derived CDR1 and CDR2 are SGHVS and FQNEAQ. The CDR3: CASSSFTGQETQYF. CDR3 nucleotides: TGTGCCAGCAGCTCCTTTACGGGACAAGAGACCCAGTACTTC.

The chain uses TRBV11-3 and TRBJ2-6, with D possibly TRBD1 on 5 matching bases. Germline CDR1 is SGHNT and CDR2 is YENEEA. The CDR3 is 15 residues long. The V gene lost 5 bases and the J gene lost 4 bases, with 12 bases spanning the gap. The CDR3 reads CASSHRMPGANVLTF. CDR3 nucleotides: TGTGCCAGCAGCCACAGGATGCCCGGGGCCAACGTCCTGACTTTC.

CDR3: CASTRVYNTGELFF. DNA for the CDR3: TGTGCCAGCACCCGCGTCTACAACACCGGGGAGCTGTTTTTT. V is TRBV11-2 and J is TRBJ2-2; D remains ambiguous. Germline V gives CDR1 SGHAT, CDR2 FQNNGV. The CDR3 loop spans 14 amino acids. With 7 bases removed from V and 2 bases from J, the gap between germline ends came to 11 bases.

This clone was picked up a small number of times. CDR3 in amino acids: CASSMGTDNTEAFF. CDR3 bases: TGCGCCAGCAGCATGGGGACAGATAACACTGAAGCTTTCTTT. The chain uses TRBV5-1 and TRBJ1-1; TRBD1 aligns across 7 bases. Germline V lookup: CDR1 SGHRS, CDR2 YFSETQ. J gave up 2 bases and V 4 bases, and 5 bases lay outside the gene matches. This CDR3 has 14 residues.

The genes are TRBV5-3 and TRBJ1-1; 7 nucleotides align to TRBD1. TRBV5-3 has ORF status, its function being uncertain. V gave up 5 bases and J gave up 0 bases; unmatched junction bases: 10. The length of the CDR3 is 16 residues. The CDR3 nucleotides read TGTGCCAGAAGAGCCCGGGACAGCCGCATGAACACTGAAGCTTTCTTT. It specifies CARRARDSRMNTEAFF.

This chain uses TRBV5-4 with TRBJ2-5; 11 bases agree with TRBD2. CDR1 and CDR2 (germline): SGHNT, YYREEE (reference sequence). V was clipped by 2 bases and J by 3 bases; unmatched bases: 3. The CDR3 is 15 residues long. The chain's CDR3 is CASSFTLAGEETQYF. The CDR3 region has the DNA TGTGCCAGCAGCTTCACACTAGCGGGAGAAGAGACCCAGTACTTC.

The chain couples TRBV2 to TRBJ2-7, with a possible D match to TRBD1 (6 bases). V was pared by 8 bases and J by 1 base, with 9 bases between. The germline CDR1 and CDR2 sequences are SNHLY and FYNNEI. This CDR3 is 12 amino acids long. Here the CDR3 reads CASQGSSYEQYF. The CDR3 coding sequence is TGTGCCAGCCAGGGGAGTTCCTACGAGCAGTACTTC.

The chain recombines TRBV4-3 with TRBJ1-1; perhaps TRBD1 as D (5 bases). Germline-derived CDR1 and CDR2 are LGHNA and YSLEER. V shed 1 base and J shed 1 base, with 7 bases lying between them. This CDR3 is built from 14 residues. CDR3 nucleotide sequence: TGCGCCAGCAGCCAAGTAGACAGGAACACTGAAGCTTTCTTT. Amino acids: CASSQVDRNTEAFF.

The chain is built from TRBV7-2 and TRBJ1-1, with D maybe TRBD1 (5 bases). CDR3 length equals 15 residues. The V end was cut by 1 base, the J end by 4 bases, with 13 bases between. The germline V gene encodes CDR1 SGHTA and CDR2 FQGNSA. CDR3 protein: CASSLESGWSTEAFF. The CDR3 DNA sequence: TGTGCCAGCAGCTTAGAGTCAGGGTGGAGCACTGAAGCTTTCTTT.

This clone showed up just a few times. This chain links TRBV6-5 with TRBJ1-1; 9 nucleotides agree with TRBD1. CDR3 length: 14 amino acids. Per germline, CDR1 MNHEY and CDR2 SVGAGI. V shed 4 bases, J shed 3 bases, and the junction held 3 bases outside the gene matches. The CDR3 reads CASSWDRADTEAFF. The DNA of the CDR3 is TGTGCCAGCAGTTGGGACAGGGCCGACACTGAAGCTTTCTTT.

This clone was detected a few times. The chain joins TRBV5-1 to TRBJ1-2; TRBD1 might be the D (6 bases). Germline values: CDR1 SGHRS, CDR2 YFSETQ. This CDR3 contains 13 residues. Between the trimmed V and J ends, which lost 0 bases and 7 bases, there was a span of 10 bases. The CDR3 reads CASSLGQAVGYTF. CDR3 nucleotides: TGCGCCAGCAGCTTGGGACAGGCGGTTGGCTACACCTTC.